Listed below are T cell receptor beta chains from one sample, sequenced in a study of regulatory T cells in long-lasting Graves disease. TCRdb called the multiplex PCR reads again in MiXCR, with one record for every CDR3 protein. Of hundreds of thousands of distinct CDR3 sequences in the sample, approximately 13% were seen once. These data also formed part of another study, on T cells in Graves' hyperthyroidism and ophthalmopathy.

The sequencing used peripheral blood mononuclear cells (PBMCs), collected at new diagnosis, from a patient treated with antithyroid drugs. These receptors were collected from a young man with Graves disease. Each CDR3 is given with its conserved first and last residue. The order of the fields is V gene, clone size, J gene, D gene, CDR3 DNA, CDR3 protein. The D gene is left open where the match is weak. Part of the rows lack a size; the others show once, few, many or a class for expanded clones.

>TRBV19|.|TRBJ1-2|.
TGTGCCAGTAGTATAGGAGGCCAAGGCGGTGGTGGCTACACCTTC
CASSIGGQGGGGYTF
>TRBV9|many|TRBJ1-3|.
TGTGCCAGCAGCCCCCGAGCTCCGGAAAACACCATATATTTT
CASSPRAPENTIYF
>TRBV7-8|many|TRBJ2-7|.
TGTGCCAGCGGGCTAGATAGCGACTCCTACGAGCAGTACTTC
CASGLDSDSYEQYF
>TRBV18|.|TRBJ1-4|TRBD1
TGTGCCAGCTCACCACCGGCCAGGGGGAATGAAAAACTGTTTTTT
CASSPPARGNEKLFF
>TRBV6-1|.|TRBJ2-6|.
TGTGCCAGCAGTGAGTGGTCCTCTGGGGCCAACGTCCTGACTTTC
CASSEWSSGANVLTF
>TRBV7-3|.|TRBJ2-2|TRBD2
TGTGCCAGCAGCTTACAGCCTAGCGGGAGCACCGGGGAGCTGTTTTTT
CASSLQPSGSTGELFF
>TRBV20-1|few|TRBJ1-2|.
TGCAGTGCTAGAGTTTCCGAGTGGGGGACTAGCTATGGCTACACCTTC
CSARVSEWGTSYGYTF
>TRBV20-1|few|TRBJ1-5|TRBD1
TGCAGTGCTAGTGGGACAGGGAGGCCGGATCAGCCCCAGCATTTT
CSASGTGRPDQPQHF
>TRBV5-1|few|TRBJ2-7|.
TGCGCCAGCAGCTTATACGGCGGCGGCTCCTACGAGCAGTACTTC
CASSLYGGGSYEQYF
>TRBV20-1|many|TRBJ1-1|.
TGCAGTGCCCCCAAGGGAGAGGGACACACTGAAGCTTTCTTT
CSAPKGEGHTEAFF
>TRBV10-3|.|TRBJ2-5|.
TGTGCCATCAGTGAGTCGGCCTTGGGCGGGTCTATTCAAGAGGCCCAGTACTTC
CAISESALGGSIQEAQYF
>TRBV27|.|TRBJ2-6|TRBD1
TGTGCCAGCAGTTTATACGGGACAGGTTCTTCTGGGGCCAACGTCCTGACTTTC
CASSLYGTGSSGANVLTF
>TRBV6-1|many|TRBJ2-1|TRBD2
TGTGCCAGCAGTCACACTAGCGGGGGAGACAATGAGCAGTTCTTC
CASSHTSGGDNEQFF
>TRBV6-1|many|TRBJ2-3|.
TGTGCCAGCAGTGAAGGCCGGGCAGAAGATACGCAGTATTTT
CASSEGRAEDTQYF
>TRBV12-3/TRBV12-4|many|TRBJ2-2|.
TGTGCCAGCAGTTTCCTACAGGGGGAGGGCGGGGAGCTGTTTTTT
CASSFLQGEGGELFF